The 22 T cell receptor beta chains below were found in one sample sequenced in a study of STAT5B mutations in CD4+ large granular lymphocyte leukemia. The repertoire was sequenced with immunoSEQ multiplex PCR; TCRdb's copy has only in-frame clones and lacks some. The table has about 3,500 clones, about 85% seen once. The sequenced sample was CD4+ T cells from blood buffy coats. These receptors were collected from a human donor in good health.

The sample holds one count of this clone. V gene TRBV19 combines with J gene TRBJ2-6, with D perhaps matching TRBD1 or TRBD2 (6 bases each). This CDR3 is 16 amino acids long. The germline V and J ends were trimmed by 6 bases and 3 bases, with 15 bases remaining between them. Germline values: CDR1 LNHDA, CDR2 SQIVND (reference sequence). CDR3 bases: TGTGCCAGTAGAGGGGGGCGGGGTGATGGGGCCAACGTCCTGACTTTC. This encodes CASRGGRGDGANVLTF.

The sample holds one count of this clone. The chain joins TRBV4-3 to TRBJ2-3; TRBD2 agrees at 9 bases. The germline V gene encodes CDR1 LGHNA and CDR2 YSLEER. CDR3 length: 16 residues. J lost 0 bases, V lost 1 base, and 2 bases had no gene match. CDR3 amino acids: CASSQVLAGSTDTQYF. The CDR3 DNA follows: TGCGCCAGCAGCCAAGTCCTAGCGGGGAGCACAGATACGCAGTATTTT.

This clone was observed a few times. The chain couples TRBV25-1 to TRBJ2-7; no firm D call. CDR3 length: 14 amino acids. V gave up 2 bases and J gave up 2 bases, with 10 bases separating them. CDR1 and CDR2 from the germline V gene are MGHDK and SYGVNS. The CDR3, as DNA: TGTGCCAGCAGTGAAGGCCCAGACACCTACGAGCAGTACTTC. It specifies CASSEGPDTYEQYF.

The chain uses TRBV19 and TRBJ1-1; 11 bases align to TRBD1. V lost 4 bases to trimming and J lost 4 bases; unmatched junction nucleotides: 2. CDR1 and CDR2 from the germline V gene are LNHDA and SQIVND (reference sequence). CDR3 length: 14 amino acids. The CDR3 spells CASSSGTGGTEAFF. In DNA, the CDR3 is TGTGCCAGTAGTAGCGGGACAGGGGGCACTGAAGCTTTCTTT.

This rearrangement joins TRBV30 to TRBJ2-7; 12 bases match TRBD2. The CDR3 contains 19 residues. Germline CDR1 GTSNPN, CDR2 SVGIG (reference sequence). J was trimmed by 0 bases and V by 3 bases; bases with no gene match: 15. CDR3 coding DNA: TGTGCCTGGAGCCCGAGACTAGCGGGAGCCCTAAGGAGCTCCTACGAGCAGTACTTC. Its translation: CAWSPRLAGALRSSYEQYF.

The V gene is TRBV2, the J gene TRBJ2-7; TRBD2 matches at 11 bases. The CDR3 totals 18 residues. Unmatched junction bases numbered 14, after V lost 4 bases and J lost 3 bases. The V gene's germline CDR1 is SNHLY and CDR2 FYNNEI. CDR3 DNA sequence: TGTGCCAGCAGTGGGGACAGCGCCGGGACTAGCGGTTACTACGAGCAGTACTTC. Translated, it gives CASSGDSAGTSGYYEQYF.

The chain joins TRBV7-9 to TRBJ1-4, with D possibly matching TRBD1 (5 bases). The germline CDR1 and CDR2 sequences are SEHNR and FQNEAQ (reference sequence). Trimming took off 4 bases at V and 8 bases at J, with 14 bases between the two ends. The length of the CDR3 is 14 residues. The CDR3 protein is CASSSRDLGEKLFF. CDR3 nucleotide sequence: TGTGCCAGCAGCTCCCGGGACCTCGGGGAAAAACTGTTTTTT.

V and J are TRBV2 and TRBJ2-1; 9 nucleotides agree with TRBD2. V gave up 5 bases and J gave up 0 bases; unmatched junction bases: 2. In germline, CDR1 is SNHLY, CDR2 FYNNEI. The CDR3 has 15 amino acids. The chain's CDR3 is CASSLSGSSYNEQFF. The CDR3 nucleotides read TGTGCCAGCAGTCTTAGCGGGAGCTCCTACAATGAGCAGTTCTTC.

This chain connects TRBV30 to TRBJ1-1; no definite D call. This CDR3 has 12 amino acids. Trimming removed 3 bases from V and 2 bases from J, with 7 bases in between. Germline assignment: CDR1 GTSNPN and CDR2 SVGIG (reference sequence). The CDR3 DNA is TGTGCCTGGAGCCTGACAAACACTGAAGCTTTCTTT. This gives the protein CAWSLTNTEAFF. The entire variable domain, with the rest obtained from reference TRBV30 and TRBJ1-1, is as follows: SQTIHQWPATLVQPVGSPLSLECTVEGTSNPNLYWYRQAAGRGLQLLFYSVGIGQISSEVPQNLSASRPQDRQFILSSKKLLLSDSGFYLCAWSLTNTEAFFGQGTRLTVV.

This sequence joins TRBV27 and TRBJ2-7; 13 nucleotides match TRBD2. Trimming removed 4 bases from V and 6 bases from J; junction bases left unmatched: 6. The CDR3 has 15 residues. Germline V gene sequence: CDR1 MNHEY, CDR2 SMNVEV (reference sequence). The chain's CDR3 is CASSSRLAGGSEQYF. For the CDR3, the DNA is TGTGCCAGCAGTTCGAGACTAGCGGGAGGATCCGAGCAGTACTTC.

The chain is built from TRBV19 and TRBJ1-1; D is possibly TRBD1 (5 bases). V lost 7 bases and J lost 4, with 22 bases in between. The CDR3 has 16 amino acids. CDR1 LNHDA and CDR2 SQIVND come from the germline V gene (reference sequence). CDR3 coding DNA: TGTGCCAGTACCCCACGGGGCCTTAAGGTTGGCACTGAAGCTTTCTTT. This translates into CASTPRGLKVGTEAFF.

This sequence joins TRBV7-6 and TRBJ2-3, with 10 bases that match TRBD2. CDR1 is SGHVS, CDR2 FNYEAQ, per germline. The CDR3 loop spans 14 amino acids. V gave up 4 bases and J gave up 3 bases; unmatched junction bases: 1. This CDR3 reads CASSSGLATDTQYF. For the CDR3, the DNA is TGTGCCAGCAGCTCGGGACTAGCGACAGATACGCAGTATTTT.

The chain joins TRBV2 to TRBJ1-1; unclear D gene. Trimming removed 0 bases at V and 1 base at J, with 3 bases between. Germline-derived CDR1 and CDR2 are SNHLY and FYNNEI. This CDR3 has 13 residues. The CDR3 spells CASSEARNTEAFF. As DNA, the CDR3 is TGTGCCAGCAGTGAAGCGAGGAACACTGAAGCTTTCTTT.

This chain links TRBV28 with TRBJ2-1; 7 bases line up with TRBD2. This CDR3 has 17 residues. Germline lookup yields CDR1 MDHEN and CDR2 SYDVKM. Unmatched junction bases numbered 21, after V lost 6 bases and J lost 10 bases. The CDR3 DNA is TGTGCCAGCAGCCCAGTCACCCAGCGGGATTCGGCATACGAGCAGTTCTTC. Translation gives CASSPVTQRDSAYEQFF.

The chain couples TRBV7-9 to TRBJ1-5; no clear D gene. The germline V and J ends were trimmed by 5 bases and 4 bases, with 12 bases remaining between them. This CDR3 has 14 residues. Germline CDR1 SEHNR, CDR2 FQNEAQ (reference sequence). The CDR3 here is CASSPGIVNQPQHF. The CDR3, as DNA: TGTGCCAGCAGCCCGGGGATTGTTAATCAGCCCCAGCATTTT.

The chain joins TRBV27 to TRBJ2-7; D remains ambiguous. The germline gives CDR1 MNHEY, CDR2 SMNVEV (reference sequence). The CDR3 extends over 14 amino acids. The V gene lost 2 bases and the J gene lost 0 bases, with 8 bases spanning the gap. The CDR3 reads CASSLVGSSYEQYF. In DNA form, the CDR3 reads TGTGCCAGCAGTTTAGTGGGCAGCTCCTACGAGCAGTACTTC.

This rearrangement joins TRBV30 to TRBJ2-7; D perhaps matches TRBD2 (6 bases). The CDR3 is made up of 12 amino acids. Germline lookup yields CDR1 GTSNPN and CDR2 SVGIG (reference sequence). Trimming pared 1 base from V and 4 bases from J, leaving 8 bases between. The CDR3 region is CAWSAGTYEQYF. Written as DNA, the CDR3 is TGTGCCTGGAGTGCCGGGACTTACGAGCAGTACTTC. The full variable domain, rest sourced from reference TRBV30 and TRBJ2-7, is SQTIHQWPATLVQPVGSPLSLECTVEGTSNPNLYWYRQAAGRGLQLLFYSVGIGQISSEVPQNLSASRPQDRQFILSSKKLLLSDSGFYLCAWSAGTYEQYFGPGTRLTVT.

V is TRBV5-1 and J is TRBJ1-4; a weak D match, TRBD1 (6 bases). Germline V gene sequence: CDR1 SGHRS, CDR2 YFSETQ. The CDR3 consists of 12 residues. V lost 4 bases, J lost 12 bases, and 13 bases lay in between. DNA of the CDR3: TGCGCCAGCAGCCCGGGGACAATTGAACTGTTTTTT. Translating it yields CASSPGTIELFF.

The chain recombines TRBV6-5 with TRBJ1-1; no definite D call. The CDR3 sequence is 14 residues long. The germline V gene encodes CDR1 MNHEY and CDR2 SVGAGI. V was cut by 5 bases and J by 1 base, with 11 bases left in between. CDR3 in DNA: TGTGCCAGCAGTGCAAACGAGGGGAACACTGAAGCTTTCTTT. Encoded protein: CASSANEGNTEAFF.

This clone came up once. CDR3 bases: TGTGCCAGCAGCCCCTATAGCGGGACCTACAATGAGCAGTTCTTC. The encoded protein is CASSPYSGTYNEQFF. The V and J genes are TRBV13 and TRBJ2-1; 8 positions match TRBD2. This CDR3 has 15 residues. CDR1 is PRHDT, CDR2 FYEKMQ, per germline (reference sequence). Unmatched junction bases numbered 5, after V lost 5 bases and J lost 2 bases. Variable domain in full (rest from reference TRBV13 and TRBJ2-1): AAGVIQSPRHLIKEKRETATLKCYPIPRHDTVYWYQQGPGQDPQFLISFYEKMQSDKGSIPDRFSAQQFSDYHSELNMSSLELGDSALYFCASSPYSGTYNEQFFGPGTRLTVL.

The rearrangement links TRBV6-4 to TRBJ2-1; D not certain. Trimming removed 2 bases at V and 3 bases at J, with 5 bases between. The CDR3 loop spans 13 amino acids. CDR1 MRHNA and CDR2 SNTAGT come from the germline V gene. The CDR3 coding sequence is TGTGCCAGCAGTGACAGTGACTACAATGAGCAGTTCTTC. Its translation: CASSDSDYNEQFF.

This clone was seen only once. The gene calls are TRBV9 and TRBJ2-2; tentative D call: TRBD2 (6 bases). V was pared by 3 bases and J by 9 bases, with 18 bases between. The CDR3 covers 15 residues. The V gene's germline CDR1 is SGDLS and CDR2 YYNGEE. CDR3 bases: TGTGCCAGCAGCGGCGGGGACCCCTCCGGCTGGGAGCTGTTTTTT. Protein sequence: CASSGGDPSGWELFF.